This T cell receptor (beta chain) is drawn from a study of blood T cell repertoires in COVID-19. About the research overall: In each case, the material was cDNA or gDNA derived from T cells, B-cell-depleted T cells, or PBMCs.

A few counts support this clone. Germline V gene sequence: CDR1 SGHTA, CDR2 FQGNSA. This CDR3 has 16 residues. Trimming removed 4 bases at V and 2 bases at J, with 17 bases between. Method: immunoSEQ multiplex PCR; TCRdb's copy keeps in-frame clones and lacks some. The sample holds about 200,000 clones, less than 85% seen once. The sequence was obtained from a man aged 45 to 65 who had recovered from COVID-19. The sample was peripheral blood. The chain links TRBV7-2 to TRBJ1-1, with D tentatively TRBD1 (5 bases). As DNA, the CDR3 is TGTGCCAGCAGCTCCGTTAAGGGGCTTATTAACACTGAAGCTTTCTTT. This sequence encodes CASSSVKGLINTEAFF.